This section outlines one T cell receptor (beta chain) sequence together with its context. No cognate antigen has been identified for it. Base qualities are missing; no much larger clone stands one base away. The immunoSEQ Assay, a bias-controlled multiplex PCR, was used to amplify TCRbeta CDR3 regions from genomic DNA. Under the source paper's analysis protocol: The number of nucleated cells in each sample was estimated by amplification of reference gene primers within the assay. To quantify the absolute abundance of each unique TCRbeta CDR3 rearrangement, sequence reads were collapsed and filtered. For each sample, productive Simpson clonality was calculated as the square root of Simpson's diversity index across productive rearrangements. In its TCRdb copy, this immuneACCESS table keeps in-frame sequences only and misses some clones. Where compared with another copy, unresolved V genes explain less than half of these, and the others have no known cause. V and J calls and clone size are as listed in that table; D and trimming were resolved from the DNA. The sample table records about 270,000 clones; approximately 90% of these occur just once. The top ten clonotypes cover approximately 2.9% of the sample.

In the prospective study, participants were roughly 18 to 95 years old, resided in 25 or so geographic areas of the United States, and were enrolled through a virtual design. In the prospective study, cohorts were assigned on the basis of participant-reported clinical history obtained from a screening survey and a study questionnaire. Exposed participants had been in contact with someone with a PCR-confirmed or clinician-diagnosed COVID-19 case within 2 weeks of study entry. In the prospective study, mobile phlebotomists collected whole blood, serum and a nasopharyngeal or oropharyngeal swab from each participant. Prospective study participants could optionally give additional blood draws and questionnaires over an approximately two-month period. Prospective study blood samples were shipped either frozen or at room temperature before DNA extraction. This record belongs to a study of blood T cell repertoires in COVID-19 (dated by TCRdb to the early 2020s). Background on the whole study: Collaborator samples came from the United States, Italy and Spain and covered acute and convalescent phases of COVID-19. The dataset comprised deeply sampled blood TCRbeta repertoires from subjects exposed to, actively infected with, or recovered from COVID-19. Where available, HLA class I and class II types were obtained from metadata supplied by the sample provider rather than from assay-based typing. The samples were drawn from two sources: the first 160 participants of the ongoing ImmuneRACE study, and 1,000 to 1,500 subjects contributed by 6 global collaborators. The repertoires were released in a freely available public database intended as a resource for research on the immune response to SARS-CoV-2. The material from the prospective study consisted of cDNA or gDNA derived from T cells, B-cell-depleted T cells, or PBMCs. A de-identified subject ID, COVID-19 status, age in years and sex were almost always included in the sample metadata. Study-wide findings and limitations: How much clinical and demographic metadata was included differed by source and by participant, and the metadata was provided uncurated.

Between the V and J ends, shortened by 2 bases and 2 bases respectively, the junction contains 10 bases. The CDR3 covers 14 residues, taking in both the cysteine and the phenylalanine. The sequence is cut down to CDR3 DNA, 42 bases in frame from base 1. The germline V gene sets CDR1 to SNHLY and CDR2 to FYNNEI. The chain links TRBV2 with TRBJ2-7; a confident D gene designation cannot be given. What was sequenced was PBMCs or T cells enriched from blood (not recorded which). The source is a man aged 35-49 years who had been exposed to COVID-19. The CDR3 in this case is CASSELERTYEQYF. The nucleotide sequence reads TGTGCCAGCAGTGAACTGGAGAGAACCTACGAGCAGTACTTC.